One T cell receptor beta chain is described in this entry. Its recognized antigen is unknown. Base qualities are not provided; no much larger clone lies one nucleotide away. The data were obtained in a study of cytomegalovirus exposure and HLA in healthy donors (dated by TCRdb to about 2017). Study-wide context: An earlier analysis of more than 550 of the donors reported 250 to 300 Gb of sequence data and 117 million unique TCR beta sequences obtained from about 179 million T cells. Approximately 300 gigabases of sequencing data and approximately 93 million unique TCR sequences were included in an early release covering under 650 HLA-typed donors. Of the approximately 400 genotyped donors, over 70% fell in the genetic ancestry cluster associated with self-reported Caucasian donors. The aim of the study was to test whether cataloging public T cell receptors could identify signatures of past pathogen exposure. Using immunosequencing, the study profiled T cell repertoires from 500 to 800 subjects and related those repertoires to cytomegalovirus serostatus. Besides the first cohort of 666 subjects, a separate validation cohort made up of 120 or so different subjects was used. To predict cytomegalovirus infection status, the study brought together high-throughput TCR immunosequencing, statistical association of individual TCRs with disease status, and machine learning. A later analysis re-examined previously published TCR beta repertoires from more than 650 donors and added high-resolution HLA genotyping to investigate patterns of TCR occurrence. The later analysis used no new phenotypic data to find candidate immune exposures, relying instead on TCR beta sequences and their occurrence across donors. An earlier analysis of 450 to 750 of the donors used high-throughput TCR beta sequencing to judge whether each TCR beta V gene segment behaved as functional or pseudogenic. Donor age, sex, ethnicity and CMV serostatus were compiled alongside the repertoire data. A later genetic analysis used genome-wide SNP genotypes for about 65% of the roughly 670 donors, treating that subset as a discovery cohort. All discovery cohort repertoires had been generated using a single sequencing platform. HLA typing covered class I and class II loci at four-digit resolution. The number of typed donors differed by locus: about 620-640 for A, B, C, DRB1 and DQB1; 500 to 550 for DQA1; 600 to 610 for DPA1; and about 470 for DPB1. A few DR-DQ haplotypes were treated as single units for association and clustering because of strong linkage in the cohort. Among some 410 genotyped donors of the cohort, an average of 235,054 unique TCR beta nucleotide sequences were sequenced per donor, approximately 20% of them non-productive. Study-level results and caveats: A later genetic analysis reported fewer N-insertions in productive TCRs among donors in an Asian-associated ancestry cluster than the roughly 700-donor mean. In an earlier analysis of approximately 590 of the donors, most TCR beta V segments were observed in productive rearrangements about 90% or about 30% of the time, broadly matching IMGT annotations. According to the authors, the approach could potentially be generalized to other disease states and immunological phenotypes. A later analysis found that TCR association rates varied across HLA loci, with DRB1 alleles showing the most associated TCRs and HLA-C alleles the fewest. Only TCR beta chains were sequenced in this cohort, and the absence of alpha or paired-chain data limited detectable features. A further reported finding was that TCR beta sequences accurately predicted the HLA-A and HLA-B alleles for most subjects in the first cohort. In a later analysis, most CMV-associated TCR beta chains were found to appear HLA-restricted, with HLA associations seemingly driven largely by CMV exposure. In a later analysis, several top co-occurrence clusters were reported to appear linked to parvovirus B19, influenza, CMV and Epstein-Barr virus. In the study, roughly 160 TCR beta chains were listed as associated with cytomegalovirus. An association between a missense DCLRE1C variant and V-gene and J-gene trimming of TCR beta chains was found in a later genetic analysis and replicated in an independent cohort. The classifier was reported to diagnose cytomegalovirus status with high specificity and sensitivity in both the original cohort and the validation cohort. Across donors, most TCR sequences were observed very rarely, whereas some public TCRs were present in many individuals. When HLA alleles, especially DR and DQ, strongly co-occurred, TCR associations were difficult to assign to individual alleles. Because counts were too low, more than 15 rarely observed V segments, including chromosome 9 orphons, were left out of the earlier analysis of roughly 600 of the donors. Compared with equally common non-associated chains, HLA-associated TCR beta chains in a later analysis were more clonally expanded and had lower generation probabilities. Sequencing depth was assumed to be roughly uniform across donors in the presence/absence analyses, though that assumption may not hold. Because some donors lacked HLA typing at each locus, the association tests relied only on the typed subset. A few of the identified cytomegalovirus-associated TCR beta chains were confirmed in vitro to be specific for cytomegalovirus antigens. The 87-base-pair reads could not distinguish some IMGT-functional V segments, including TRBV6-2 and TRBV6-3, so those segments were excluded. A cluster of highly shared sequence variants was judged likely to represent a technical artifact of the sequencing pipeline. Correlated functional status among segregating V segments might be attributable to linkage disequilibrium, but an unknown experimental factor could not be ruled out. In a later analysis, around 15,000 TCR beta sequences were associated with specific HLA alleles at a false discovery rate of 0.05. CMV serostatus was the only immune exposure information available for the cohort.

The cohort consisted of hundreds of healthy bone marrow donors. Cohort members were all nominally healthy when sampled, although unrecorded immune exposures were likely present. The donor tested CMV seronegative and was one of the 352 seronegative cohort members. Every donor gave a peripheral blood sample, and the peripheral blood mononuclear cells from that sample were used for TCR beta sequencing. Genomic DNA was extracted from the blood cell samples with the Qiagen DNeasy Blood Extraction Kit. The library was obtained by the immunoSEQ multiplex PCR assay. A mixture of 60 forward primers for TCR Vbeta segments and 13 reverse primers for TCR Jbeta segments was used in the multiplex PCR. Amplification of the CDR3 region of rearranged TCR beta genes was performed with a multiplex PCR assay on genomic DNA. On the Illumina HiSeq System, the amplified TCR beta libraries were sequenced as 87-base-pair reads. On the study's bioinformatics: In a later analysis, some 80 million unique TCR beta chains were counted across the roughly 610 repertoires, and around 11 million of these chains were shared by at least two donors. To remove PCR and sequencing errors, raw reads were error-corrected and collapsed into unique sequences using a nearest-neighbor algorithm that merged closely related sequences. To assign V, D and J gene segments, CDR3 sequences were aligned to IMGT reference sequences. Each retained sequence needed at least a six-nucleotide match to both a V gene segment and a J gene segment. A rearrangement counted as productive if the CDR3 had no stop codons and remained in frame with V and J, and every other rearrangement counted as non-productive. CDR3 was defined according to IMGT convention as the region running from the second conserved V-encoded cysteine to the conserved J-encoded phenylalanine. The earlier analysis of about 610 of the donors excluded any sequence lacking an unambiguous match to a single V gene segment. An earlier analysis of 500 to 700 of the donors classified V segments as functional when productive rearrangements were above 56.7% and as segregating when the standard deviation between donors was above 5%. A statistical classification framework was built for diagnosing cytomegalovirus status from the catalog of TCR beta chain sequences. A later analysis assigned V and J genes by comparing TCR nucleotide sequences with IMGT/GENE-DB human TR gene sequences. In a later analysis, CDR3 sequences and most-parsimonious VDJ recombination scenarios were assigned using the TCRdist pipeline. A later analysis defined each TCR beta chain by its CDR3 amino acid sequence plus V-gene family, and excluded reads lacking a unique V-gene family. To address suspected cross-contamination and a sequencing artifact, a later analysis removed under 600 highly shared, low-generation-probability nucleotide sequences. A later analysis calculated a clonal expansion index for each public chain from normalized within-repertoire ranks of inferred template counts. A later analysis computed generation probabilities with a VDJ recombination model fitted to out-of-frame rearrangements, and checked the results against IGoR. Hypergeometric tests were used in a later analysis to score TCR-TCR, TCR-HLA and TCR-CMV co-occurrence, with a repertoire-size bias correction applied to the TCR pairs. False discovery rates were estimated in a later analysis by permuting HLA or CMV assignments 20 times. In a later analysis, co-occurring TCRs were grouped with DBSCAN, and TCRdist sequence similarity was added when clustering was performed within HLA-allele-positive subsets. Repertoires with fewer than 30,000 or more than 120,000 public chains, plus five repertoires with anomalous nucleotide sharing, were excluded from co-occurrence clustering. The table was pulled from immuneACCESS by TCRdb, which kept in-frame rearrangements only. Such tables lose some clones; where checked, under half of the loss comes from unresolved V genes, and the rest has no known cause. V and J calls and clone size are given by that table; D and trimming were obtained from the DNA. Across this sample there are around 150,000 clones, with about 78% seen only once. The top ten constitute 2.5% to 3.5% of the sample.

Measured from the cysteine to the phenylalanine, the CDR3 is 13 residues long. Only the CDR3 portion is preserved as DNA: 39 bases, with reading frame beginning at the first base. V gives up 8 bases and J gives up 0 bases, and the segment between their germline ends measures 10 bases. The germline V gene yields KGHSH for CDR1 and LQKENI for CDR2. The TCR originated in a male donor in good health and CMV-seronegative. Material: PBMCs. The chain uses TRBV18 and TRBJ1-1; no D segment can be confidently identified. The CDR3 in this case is CASRTELNTEAFF. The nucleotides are TGTGCCAGCCGAACGGAGTTGAACACTGAAGCTTTCTTT.